Listed below are T cell receptor beta chains from one sample, sequenced in a study of cytomegalovirus exposure and HLA in healthy donors. Produced via immunoSEQ multiplex PCR; TCRdb's table is partial and in-frame only. The repertoire holds about 140,000 clones, with around two thirds as singletons. Sequencing used PBMCs. These receptors were taken from a male donor in good health and CMV-seronegative. Each CDR3 is given with its conserved first and last residue. The D gene is left open where the match is weak.

d_call: TRBD1
v_call: TRBV5-6
j_call: TRBJ2-7
cdr3_aa: CASSLSWDRGRVEQYF

d_call: TRBD1
v_call: TRBV7-2
j_call: TRBJ2-7
cdr3_aa: CASSLTTGGEQYF

d_call: NA
v_call: TRBV27
j_call: TRBJ2-7
cdr3_aa: CASSLGPGQREQYF

d_call: TRBD1
v_call: TRBV13
j_call: TRBJ2-1
cdr3_aa: CASSLGQGLWDEQFF

d_call: TRBD1
v_call: TRBV5-8
j_call: TRBJ1-2
cdr3_aa: CASSFPPTGGYGYPF

d_call: NA
v_call: TRBV18
j_call: TRBJ1-6
cdr3_aa: CASSPPSGRGDSPLHF

d_call: NA
v_call: TRBV5-5
j_call: TRBJ2-7
cdr3_aa: CASTSGSDSYEQYF

d_call: TRBD1
v_call: TRBV15
j_call: TRBJ2-1
cdr3_aa: CATFQDRGPNEQFF

d_call: NA
v_call: TRBV6-6
j_call: TRBJ1-2
cdr3_aa: CASSYTNLHGYTF

d_call: NA
v_call: TRBV9
j_call: TRBJ2-1
cdr3_aa: CASSVGQDYNEQFF

d_call: TRBD1
v_call: TRBV27
j_call: TRBJ1-6
cdr3_aa: CASSLAQGGSPLHF

d_call: NA
v_call: TRBV2
j_call: TRBJ2-7
cdr3_aa: CASSAYTYEQYF

d_call: TRBD2
v_call: TRBV29-1
j_call: TRBJ2-7
cdr3_aa: CSSILRTSGYTKQYF